This T cell receptor (beta chain) is from a study of CD8+ T cells in alopecia areata. Study-wide background: Tofacitinib therapy took 6 to 18 months; 6 months off drug came after.

The sequencing template was cDNA reverse transcribed from extracted RNA. The assay was immunoSEQ multiplex PCR, and TCRdb's table has in-frame clones only and misses some. Here the sample spans 95,000 to 150,000 clones, approximately 53% being singletons. Germline CDR1 and CDR2: SQVTM and ANQGSEA. This CDR3 spans 12 amino acids. Trimming left V 7 bases short and J 5 bases short, with 14 bases between. The sample's treatment: oral pan-JAK inhibitor, 5-10 mg twice daily. Lesional scalp punch biopsies and peripheral blood were collected from alopecia areata patients. A few counts support this clone. The gene calls are TRBV29-1 and TRBJ1-1; D is uncertain. This specimen consisted of CD4+ T cells sorted from blood, obtained at week 4, from a patient treated with tofacitinib. The receptor was derived from a human donor with alopecia areata. The CDR3 bases are TGCAGCGCAAGACTTGGGAATACTGAAGCTTTCTTT. Protein sequence: CSARLGNTEAFF.